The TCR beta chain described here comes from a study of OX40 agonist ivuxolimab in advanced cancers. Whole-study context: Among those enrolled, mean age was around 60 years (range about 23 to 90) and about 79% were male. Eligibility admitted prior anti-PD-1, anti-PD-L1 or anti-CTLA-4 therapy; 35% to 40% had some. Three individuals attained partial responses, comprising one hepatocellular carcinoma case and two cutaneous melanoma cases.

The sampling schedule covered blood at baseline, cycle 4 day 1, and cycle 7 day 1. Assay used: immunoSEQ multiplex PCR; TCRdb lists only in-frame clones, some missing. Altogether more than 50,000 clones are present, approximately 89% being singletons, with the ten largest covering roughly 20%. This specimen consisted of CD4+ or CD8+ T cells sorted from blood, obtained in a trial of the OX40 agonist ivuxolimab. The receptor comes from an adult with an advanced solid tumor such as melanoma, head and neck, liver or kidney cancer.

CDR3 protein: CASSQVGNTEAFF. In nucleotides, the CDR3 is TGCGCCAGCAGCCAAGTAGGGAACACTGAAGCTTTCTTT. The chain has TRBV4-1 and TRBJ1-1; no firm D call. The CDR3 is made up of 13 amino acids. V gave up 1 base and J gave up 1 base, with 4 bases separating them. Germline V gene sequence: CDR1 MGHRA, CDR2 YSYEKL.